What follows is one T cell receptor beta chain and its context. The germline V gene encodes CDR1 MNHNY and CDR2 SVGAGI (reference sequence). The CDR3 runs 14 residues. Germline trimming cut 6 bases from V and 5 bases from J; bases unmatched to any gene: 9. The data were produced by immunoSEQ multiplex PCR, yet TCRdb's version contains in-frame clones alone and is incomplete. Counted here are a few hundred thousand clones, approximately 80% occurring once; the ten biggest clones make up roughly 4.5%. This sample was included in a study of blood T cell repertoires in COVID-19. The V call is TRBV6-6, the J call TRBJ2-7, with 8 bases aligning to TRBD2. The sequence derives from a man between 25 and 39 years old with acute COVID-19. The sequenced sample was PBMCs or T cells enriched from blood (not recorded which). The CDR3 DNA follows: TGTGCCAGCAGCGTCGGGGGGGGAAGAGACGAGCAGTACTTC. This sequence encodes CASSVGGGRDEQYF.